These 14 T cell receptor beta chains were all obtained from the same sample, sequenced in a study of beta chain features in type 1 diabetes. All of the isolated RNA was reverse transcribed, so expressed TCRB transcripts were sequenced. This table comes from immunoSEQ multiplex PCR, and its TCRdb copy is limited to in-frame clones, with some not included. This sample has 620,000 or so clones; roughly 15% occur once, and the top ten carry under 0.095%. The source material was naive CD4+ T cells from blood. These receptors originate from a man between 18 and 35 years old in good health.

This clone has just a few counts. In the same sample, other DNA sequences code for this CDR3. The chain is built from TRBV7-9 and TRBJ1-2; D remains unclear. V shed 1 base and J shed 4 bases, with 4 bases lying between them. Germline V gene lookup returns CDR1 SEHNR and CDR2 FQNEAQ (reference sequence). The CDR3 totals 12 residues. CDR3 bases: TGTGCCAGCAGCTTAGGAACCTATGGCTACACCTTC. This encodes CASSLGTYGYTF.

This clone has only a few counts. The chain couples TRBV29-1 to TRBJ2-1; a possible D gene is TRBD2 (5 bases). Germline CDR1 and CDR2: SQVTM and ANQGSEA. The CDR3 is 15 amino acids. Trimming left V 5 bases short and J 0 bases short, with 14 bases between. The chain's CDR3 is CSVMMRAGSYNEQFF. In nucleotides, the CDR3 is TGCAGCGTTATGATGCGGGCAGGCTCCTACAATGAGCAGTTCTTC.

The chain recombines TRBV15 with TRBJ2-3, with a tentative D call TRBD2 (7 bases). The CDR3 is 15 amino acids. Trimming stripped 8 bases from V and 5 bases from J, with 20 bases between. Per germline, CDR1 LNHNV and CDR2 YYDKDF (reference sequence). CDR3 region: CATRRAGAGGDTQYF. The CDR3 coding sequence is TGTGCCACCCGGCGCGCGGGGGCGGGTGGAGATACGCAGTATTTT. The variable domain in full, with the rest retrieved from reference TRBV15 and TRBJ2-3, is DAMVIQNPRYQVTQFGKPVTLSCSQTLNHNVMYWYQQKSSQAPKLLFHYYDKDFNNEADTPDNFQSRRPNTSFCFLDIRSPGLGDTAMYLCATRRAGAGGDTQYFGPGTRLTVL.

The V call is TRBV6-5, the J call TRBJ1-1, with 8 bases that match TRBD1. There are 14 residues in the CDR3. V shed 2 bases, J shed 4 bases, and the junction held 3 bases outside the gene matches. Germline CDR1 MNHEY, CDR2 SVGAGI. CDR3 protein: CASSYDRGRTEAFF. The CDR3 nucleotides read TGTGCCAGCAGTTACGACAGGGGACGCACTGAAGCTTTCTTT.

The rearrangement links TRBV7-9 to TRBJ2-3; the D is unclear. Looked up from germline, CDR1 is SEHNR and CDR2 is FQNEAQ (reference sequence). This CDR3 is 13 amino acids long. Trimming stripped 2 bases from V and 2 bases from J, with 5 bases between. CDR3 bases: TGTGCCAGCAGCTTAAGTCCCACAGATACGCAGTATTTT. Amino acid sequence: CASSLSPTDTQYF.

The genes are TRBV15 and TRBJ2-1; 7 nucleotides match TRBD2. V lost 0 bases to trimming and J lost 4 bases; unmatched junction nucleotides: 9. The CDR3 has 17 amino acids. Germline CDR1 and CDR2: LNHNV and YYDKDF (reference sequence). CDR3: CATSRDLAGDDYNEQFF. The CDR3 coding sequence is TGTGCCACCAGCAGAGATTTGGCGGGGGACGATTACAATGAGCAGTTCTTC.

For this clone: Other nucleotide sequences from this sample produce the same CDR3. The chain combines TRBV18 with TRBJ2-5, with 7 bases matching TRBD2. CDR1 and CDR2 from the germline V gene are KGHSH and LQKENI. The junction had 3 bases not matched to a gene; V was cut back by 3 bases and J by 5 bases. CDR3 size: 13 residues. CDR3 in amino acids: CASSPGLVETQYF. CDR3 bases: TGTGCCAGCTCACCTGGACTAGTGGAGACCCAGTACTTC.

The table lists this clone with a few counts. The CDR3 bases are TGTGCCAGCAGCTTAGCGGAGGGGGTTGGGGAGCAGTACTTC. It specifies CASSLAEGVGEQYF. The chain is built from TRBV7-6 and TRBJ2-7; D may match TRBD1 or TRBD2 (6 bases each). Germline lookup yields CDR1 SGHVS and CDR2 FNYEAQ. This CDR3 is built from 14 residues. The V end was cut by 0 bases, the J end by 7 bases, with 13 bases between.

The chain carries TRBV28 and TRBJ2-3; 10 bases align to TRBD2. The CDR3 length is 15 residues. Losses at the gene ends were 5 bases for V and 4 bases for J; bases not matched to a gene: 6. Germline V gene sequence: CDR1 MDHEN, CDR2 SYDVKM. The CDR3 DNA sequence: TGTGCCAGCAGTCCCCTAGCGGGAGTCCCAGATACGCAGTATTTT. Encoded protein: CASSPLAGVPDTQYF.

V gene TRBV7-2 combines with J gene TRBJ1-5; the match to TRBD1 covers 8 bases. Trimming at V came to 5 bases and at J to 3 bases, leaving 9 bases not matched to a gene. There are 16 residues in the CDR3. Germline V lookup: CDR1 SGHTA, CDR2 FQGNSA. CDR3 in amino acids: CASSIVTGDFNQPQHF. The CDR3 region has the DNA TGTGCCAGCAGCATAGTGACAGGGGATTTCAATCAGCCCCAGCATTTT.

This chain uses TRBV6-6 with TRBJ2-3; 7 bases agree with TRBD2. The germline V gene encodes CDR1 MNHNY and CDR2 SVGAGI (reference sequence). The CDR3 is made up of 15 amino acids. With V trimmed by 6 bases and J by 3 bases, 9 bases remained unmatched. CDR3 coding DNA: TGTGCCAGCAGACCCGGGACTACCCCAACAGATACGCAGTATTTT. Its protein is CASRPGTTPTDTQYF.

The V gene is TRBV7-9, the J gene TRBJ2-7, with TRBD2 matching 8 bases. The CDR3 has 15 residues. Germline CDR1 is SEHNR and CDR2 is FQNEAQ (reference sequence). J was trimmed by 2 bases and V by 5 bases; bases with no gene match: 8. The CDR3 nucleotides are TGTGCCAGCAGCCCGCAGGCGGGAGGCCCCTACGAGCAGTACTTC. Its translation is CASSPQAGGPYEQYF.

This clone was counted between two and nine times. V and J are TRBV4-2 and TRBJ2-3; weak D call: TRBD1 (6 bases). The CDR3 extends over 17 amino acids. Trimming removed 5 bases from V and 2 bases from J, with 20 bases in between. The germline V gene has CDR1 LGHNA and CDR2 YNFKEQ. The chain's CDR3 is CASSSRKTGDPTDTQYF. The DNA of the CDR3 is TGTGCCAGCAGCTCGCGAAAGACAGGAGACCCCACAGATACGCAGTATTTT.

V is TRBV28 and J is TRBJ1-1, with D hard to call. The CDR3 extends over 15 amino acids. Germline V CDR1 and CDR2: MDHEN, SYDVKM. Trimming shortened V by 5 bases and J by 3 bases, and 16 bases separated the two germline ends. The CDR3 DNA sequence: TGTGCCAGCAGTCCGCGCGGAGAAACTTACACTGAAGCTTTCTTT. Its translation: CASSPRGETYTEAFF. The variable domain in full, completed from reference TRBV28 and TRBJ1-1, reads DVKVTQSSRYLVKRTGEKVFLECVQDMDHENMFWYRQDPGLGLRLIYFSYDVKMKEKGDIPEGYSVSREKKERFSLILESASTNQTSMYLCASSPRGETYTEAFFGQGTRLTVV.